The present T cell receptor (beta chain) was sequenced within a study of cytomegalovirus exposure and HLA in healthy donors. Across the whole study: T cells numbering around 190 million yielded 90 million to 140 million unique TCR beta sequences in an earlier analysis. Findings and caveats of the study: In an earlier analysis, in about 530 donors, most V segments appeared productive either ~90% or ~30% of the time. Researchers reported that a few CMV-associated chains were confirmed in vitro as CMV antigen-specific.

Primers: 60 Vbeta forward and 13 Jbeta reverse. Repertoires were generated with immunoSEQ multiplex PCR, while TCRdb's copy carries only in-frame clones and drops some. The sample has 150,000 to 200,000 clones, roughly 75% seen once. Comments on this clone: Its antigen is undetermined.

Germline V gene sequence: CDR1 MDHEN, CDR2 SYDVKM. This CDR3 region has 14 residues. V lost 3 bases and J 2 bases, leaving 10 bases between the germline ends. The sample comprised PBMCs. This clonotype originated in a woman aged 40 to 50 in good health and CMV-seropositive. This chain uses TRBV28 with TRBJ1-2; D not certain. DNA of the CDR3: TGTGCCAGCAGTTTCTGGGCCGAGAACTATGGCTACACCTTC. Translation gives CASSFWAENYGYTF.